This T cell receptor (beta chain) was identified during a study of T cell responses to AZD1222 COVID-19 vaccine. In the study overall: Second-dose groups at about 4 or about 12 weeks were pooled.

As regards this clone: Antigen: not known.

V shed 3 bases and J 3 bases; nucleotides not matched to a gene: 11. The germline V gene has CDR1 SGHTA and CDR2 FQGNSA. The CDR3 has 18 amino acids. Study results and caveats: There were mostly white British donors and more females than males, and clonal diversity was possibly underestimated. None of the repertoires were sampled until the peak T cell response had passed.

Data came from immunoSEQ multiplex PCR; TCRdb stores just in-frame clones and leaves some out. The sample contains 45,000 to 65,000 clones, approximately 88% of which appear only once. V and J are TRBV7-2 and TRBJ2-1; TRBD2 aligns across 10 bases. The clonotype originates from an adult in good health. Sequencing was performed on peripheral blood, taken on day 0 of AZD1222 vaccination. The CDR3, as DNA: TGTGCCAGCAGCTTGAGGCTAGCGGGAGAGGGGCTCTACAATGAGCAGTTCTTC. Residues: CASSLRLAGEGLYNEQFF. Together with reference TRBV7-2 and TRBJ2-1, the CDR3 gives the full variable domain: GAGVSQSPSNKVTEKGKDVELRCDPISGHTALYWYRQSLGQGLEFLIYFQGNSAPDKSGLPSDRFSAERTGGSVSTLTIQRTQQEDSAVYLCASSLRLAGEGLYNEQFFGPGTRLTVL.